A single sample gave rise to the 13 T cell receptor beta chains below, sequenced in a study of cytomegalovirus exposure and HLA in healthy donors. Researchers ran the PCR with 60 Vbeta and 13 Jbeta primers. Sequenced by immunoSEQ multiplex PCR; TCRdb stores in-frame clones only, minus some. The sample lists 100,000 or so clones, roughly 75% occurring once. Sequencing was carried out using PBMCs. Receptors originate from a male donor in good health and CMV-seropositive.

The V gene is TRBV5-1, the J gene TRBJ2-1; 7 bases are a match to TRBD1. J was trimmed by 0 bases and V by 0 bases; bases with no gene match: 6. Germline V gives CDR1 SGHRS, CDR2 YFSETQ. The CDR3 sequence is 17 residues long. The CDR3 coding sequence is TGCGCCAGCAGCTTGGGAACAGGGGTGGTCTCCTACAATGAGCAGTTCTTC. Translation: CASSLGTGVVSYNEQFF.

This clone has a single count. This chain links TRBV6-6 with TRBJ1-5; 7 bases fit TRBD1. Germline V gives CDR1 MNHNY, CDR2 SVGAGI (reference sequence). The junction had 7 bases not matched to a gene; V was cut back by 6 bases and J by 2 bases. The CDR3 runs 15 residues. The CDR3 DNA reads TGTGCCAGCAGCCCCTCCGGGACAGGCAATCAGCCCCAGCATTTT. Translating it yields CASSPSGTGNQPQHF.

The V gene is TRBV7-9, the J gene TRBJ1-2; D may be TRBD1 (6 bases). This CDR3 region has 14 residues. V lost 5 bases to trimming and J lost 2 bases, with 12 bases between them. Germline V gives CDR1 SEHNR, CDR2 FQNEAQ (reference sequence). The CDR3 DNA reads as TGTGCCAGCAGCCTCCTAACAGGGAACTATGGCTACACCTTC. Protein sequence: CASSLLTGNYGYTF.

This clone showed up just once. V and J are TRBV27 and TRBJ2-7; 11 bases align to TRBD2. After removal of 8 bases from V and 2 bases from J, the junction contained 8 bases not matched to a gene. CDR1 and CDR2 from the germline V gene are MNHEY and SMNVEV (reference sequence). The CDR3 loop spans 15 amino acids. The CDR3 loop is CASGDSGGATYEQYF. The CDR3, as DNA: TGTGCCAGCGGAGATAGCGGGGGGGCTACCTACGAGCAGTACTTC.

The chain combines TRBV7-2 with TRBJ1-4; D is undetermined. The V end was cut by 6 bases, the J end by 7 bases, with 12 bases between. The CDR3 has 13 residues. Germline V gene data show CDR1 as SGHTA and CDR2 as FQGNSA. The CDR3 region has the DNA TGTGCCAGCAGGGGAGGGTGGGCTGAAAAACTGTTTTTT. Amino acids: CASRGGWAEKLFF.

The chain employs TRBV7-8 and TRBJ1-2; TRBD1 matches 9 bases. The germline CDR1 and CDR2 sequences are SGHVS and FQNEAQ. Trimming took 10 bases from V and 8 from J; bases not matched to a gene: 8. This CDR3 region has 12 residues. CDR3 sequence (DNA): TGTGCCACCAATCCCGGGACAGGGGGCTACACCTTC. It specifies CATNPGTGGYTF.

V is TRBV5-4 and J is TRBJ2-2; D unclear. CDR1 SGHNT and CDR2 YYREEE come from the germline V gene (reference sequence). The V and J ends lost 4 bases and 1 base respectively, with 11 bases between them. This CDR3 has 15 residues. The CDR3 spells CASSPVPMNTGELFF. The CDR3 DNA reads TGTGCCAGCAGCCCGGTACCCATGAACACCGGGGAGCTGTTTTTT.

This clone is medium-sized within its sample. The V gene is TRBV7-8, the J gene TRBJ1-1; no reliable D call. Between the trimmed V and J ends, which lost 3 bases and 2 bases, there was a span of 7 bases. The V gene's germline CDR1 is SGHVS and CDR2 FQNEAQ. This CDR3 is 13 amino acids long. CDR3 nucleotide sequence: TGTGCCAGCAGCTTGGAGGGTAACACTGAAGCTTTCTTT. Translation gives CASSLEGNTEAFF.

The chain employs TRBV18 and TRBJ1-4, with a tentative D call TRBD1 (5 bases). The length of the CDR3 is 14 residues. In germline, CDR1 is KGHSH, CDR2 LQKENI. The germline V and J ends were trimmed by 6 bases and 3 bases, with 11 bases remaining between them. The CDR3 bases are TGTGCCAGCTCTCCAGACAGCGCTAATGAAAAACTGTTTTTT. Amino acids: CASSPDSANEKLFF.

This rearrangement joins TRBV29-1 to TRBJ2-3, with 10 nucleotides matching TRBD1. V shed 7 bases and J 6 bases; nucleotides not matched to a gene: 4. CDR1 SQVTM and CDR2 ANQGSEA come from the germline V gene. The CDR3 consists of 12 residues. The CDR3 DNA follows: TGCAGCGCCGGGACAGGGGTGGATACGCAGTATTTT. Protein product: CSAGTGVDTQYF.

The chain has TRBV6-1 and TRBJ1-6; D is uncertain. V lost 3 bases to trimming and J lost 12 bases, with 9 bases between them. The CDR3 runs 12 residues. In germline, CDR1 is MNHNS, CDR2 SASEGT. The CDR3 loop is CASSESGVPLHF. CDR3 bases: TGTGCCAGCAGTGAGTCCGGTGTACCCCTCCACTTT.

This chain joins TRBV5-6 and TRBJ2-3; 7 positions match TRBD1. This CDR3 region has 16 residues. J gave up 5 bases and V 3 bases, and 12 bases lay outside the gene matches. CDR1 SGHDT and CDR2 YYEEEE come from the germline V gene. The CDR3 loop reads CASSSSRGTPGDTQYF. CDR3 nucleotide sequence: TGTGCCAGCAGCTCAAGCAGGGGGACCCCCGGAGATACGCAGTATTTT.

The J gene is TRBJ2-3, the V gene TRBV6-6; D perhaps matches TRBD2 (6 bases). V lost 6 bases and J 3 bases, leaving 10 bases between the germline ends. Germline V gene data show CDR1 as MNHNY and CDR2 as SVGAGI (reference sequence). This CDR3 spans 13 amino acids. The CDR3 nucleotides are TGTGCCAGCAGGGGGGGTGGGACAGATACGCAGTATTTT. This gives the protein CASRGGGTDTQYF.